This TCR beta chain emerged from a study of cytomegalovirus exposure and HLA in healthy donors. Germline V lookup: CDR1 SGHTA, CDR2 FQGNSA. CDR3 size: 17 residues. With 1 base clipped from V and 6 bases from J, the junction kept 13 bases outside the gene matches. Details on this clone: What it binds is unknown.

60 Vbeta and 13 Jbeta primers were used in PCR. Sequencing was performed with immunoSEQ multiplex PCR; in TCRdb, only in-frame clones are kept and a portion is missing. Of about 260,000 clones in the sample, about 83% were seen once. Study-wide findings and caveats: Per published reports, the classifier diagnosed cytomegalovirus status with high specificity and sensitivity. Only CMV serostatus was available as immune exposure information.

The receptor was derived from a woman aged 40 to 49 in good health and CMV-seropositive. The chain links TRBV7-2 to TRBJ2-3, with 7 bases that match TRBD2. Sequencing input: PBMCs. The CDR3: CASSLVVWGGTVDTQYF. CDR3 bases: TGTGCCAGCAGCTTAGTGGTCTGGGGGGGTACTGTCGATACGCAGTATTTT.